This TCR beta chain stems from a study of blood T cell repertoires in COVID-19. Study-wide background: PBMCs, B-cell-depleted T cells, or T cells were the source of the cDNA or gDNA that made up the material.

Germline CDR1 and CDR2: SEHNR and FQNEAQ (reference sequence). The CDR3 consists of 15 residues. The V end was cut by 2 bases, the J end by 3 bases, with 14 bases between. Sequencing was performed with immunoSEQ multiplex PCR; in TCRdb, only in-frame clones are kept and a portion is missing. The table records approximately 77,000 clones, 80% of them present only once. This clone was detected only a few times. The material sequenced was peripheral blood. The chain links TRBV7-9 to TRBJ2-7, with a weak D call TRBD1 (5 bases). The source of this sequence is a woman between 65 and 79 years old with acute or convalescent COVID-19. The CDR3 protein is CASSLSGTRDYEQYF. The CDR3 bases are TGTGCCAGCAGCTTAAGTGGAACCAGGGACTACGAGCAGTACTTC.